This entry concerns a single T cell receptor (beta chain). J lost 6 bases, V lost 0 bases, and 8 bases had no gene match. Per the germline V gene, CDR1 is SGHRS and CDR2 is YFSETQ. The CDR3 is 16 amino acids. This record comes from a study of cytomegalovirus exposure and HLA in healthy donors. Assay used: immunoSEQ multiplex PCR; TCRdb lists only in-frame clones, some missing. The sample shows some 220,000 clones, 85% to 95% of them seen only once. The sequencing sample was made of PBMCs. The receptor was isolated from a woman aged 18-29 years in good health and CMV-seronegative. The rearrangement joins TRBV5-1 to TRBJ2-2; TRBD1 matches at 7 bases. DNA for the CDR3: TGCGCCAGCAGCTTGGGAGGACAGGAGAGCCCCGGGGAGCTGTTTTTT. Protein sequence: CASSLGGQESPGELFF.